Following are 17 T cell receptor beta chains from one sample sequenced in a study of identical twins. TCRdb re-analysed the 5' RACE reads in MiXCR, keeping a single row per CDR3 protein. The sample yields 1.5 million to 2 million distinct CDR3 sequences, around a third seen once. The sample was cord blood. These receptors all stem from a newborn girl in good health.

The chain employs TRBV2 and TRBJ2-5, with 10 bases identical to TRBD2. The DNA end favors TRBJ2-7, so the J call may be wrong. This CDR3 has 14 residues. Germline V gene data show CDR1 as SNHLY and CDR2 as FYNNEI. The CDR3 reads CASSSSGGHYEQYF. CDR3 DNA: TGTGCCAGCAGCAGTAGCGGGGGGCACTACGAGCAGTACTTC.

This chain joins TRBV6-2 or TRBV6-3 and TRBJ2-5; no clear D. The CDR3 has 12 amino acids. Trimming removed 7 bases from V and 7 bases from J, with 13 bases in between. Looked up from germline, CDR1 is MNHEY and CDR2 is SVGEGT. For the CDR3, the DNA is TGTGCCAGCAAGGGCTACTCAAGGACCCAGTACTTC. Translating it yields CASKGYSRTQYF.

V and J are TRBV29-1 and TRBJ2-1; D is unresolved. The germline CDR1 and CDR2 sequences are SQVTM and ANQGSEA. The CDR3 runs to 12 residues. V lost 4 bases to trimming and J lost 2 bases, with 6 bases between them. The CDR3 coding sequence is TGCAGCGTTGGCGTTGCCTACAATGAGCAGTTCTTC. This encodes CSVGVAYNEQFF.

This chain uses TRBV20-1 with TRBJ1-5; D might be TRBD1 (5 bases). The CDR3 has 15 amino acids. Trimming removed 4 bases at V and 0 bases at J, with 13 bases between. Germline V gene data show CDR1 as DFQATT and CDR2 as SNEGSKA (reference sequence). The CDR3 here is CSATVDSYSNQPQHF. The CDR3 DNA is TGCAGTGCTACCGTTGACAGCTATAGCAATCAGCCCCAGCATTTT.

This clonotype was seen a handful of times. The CDR3, as DNA: TGTGCCAGCAAGGGAGAGCTAGCGGGGTATCCGACGAATGAGCAGTTCTTC. It encodes CASKGELAGYPTNEQFF. The chain has TRBV2 and TRBJ2-1; TRBD2 matches at 9 bases. Per germline, CDR1 SNHLY and CDR2 FYNNEI. Losses at the gene ends were 7 bases for V and 7 bases for J; bases not matched to a gene: 17. The CDR3 spans 17 residues.

Only a few counts were recorded for this clonotype. The V call is TRBV12-3 or TRBV12-4, the J call TRBJ2-5; D is possibly TRBD1 (6 bases). This CDR3 is 15 amino acids long. V shed 5 bases and J shed 6 bases, with 19 bases lying between them. The CDR3, as DNA: TGTGCCAGCAGTCCAAGACAGGATTGGGAGAAGACCCAGTACTTC. This translates into CASSPRQDWEKTQYF.

The rearrangement joins TRBV7-2 to TRBJ2-7, with TRBD2 identical over 8 bases. Unmatched junction bases numbered 9, after V lost 0 bases and J lost 2 bases. The CDR3 spans 17 residues. The V gene's germline CDR1 is SGHTA and CDR2 FQGNSA. CDR3 protein: CASSLAQLTSAAYEQYF. The CDR3 DNA is TGTGCCAGCAGCTTAGCCCAATTGACTAGCGCCGCCTACGAGCAGTACTTC.

The V call is TRBV6-2 or TRBV6-3, the J call TRBJ2-1; D is ambiguous. This CDR3 spans 14 amino acids. Germline V gives CDR1 MNHEY, CDR2 SVGEGT. V dropped 4 bases and J dropped 6 bases, with 13 bases sitting between them. In DNA, the CDR3 is TGTGCCAGCAGTTTTGCCGGTCCACGCAATGAGCAGTTCTTC. Translated, it gives CASSFAGPRNEQFF.

Remarks on this clonotype: A single base separates this from a much larger clone, so it may be a read error. The chain has TRBV6-9 and TRBJ2-1; TRBD2 agrees at 10 bases. CDR3 length: 16 residues. Germline assignment: CDR1 MNHGY and CDR2 SVAAGI. V gave up 5 bases and J gave up 5 bases; unmatched junction bases: 9. This CDR3 reads CASSPIAGGSHNEQFF. The CDR3 DNA reads TGTGCCAGCAGTCCAATAGCGGGAGGATCCCACAATGAGCAGTTCTTC.

The rearrangement links TRBV7-6 to TRBJ1-4; TRBD1 matches at 8 bases. Losses at the gene ends were 2 bases for V and 13 bases for J; bases not matched to a gene: 6. Germline CDR1 and CDR2: SGHVS and FNYEAQ. This CDR3 is built from 13 residues. The CDR3 here is CASSLSSGGLLFF. The DNA of the CDR3 is TGTGCCAGCAGCTTATCGTCAGGGGGCTTACTGTTTTTT. Looking up the rest from reference TRBV7-6 and TRBJ1-4 gives the full variable domain: GAGVSQSPRYKVTKRGQDVALRCDPISGHVSLYWYRQALGQGPEFLTYFNYEAQQDKSGLPNDRFSAERPEGSISTLTIQRTEQRDSAMYRCASSLSSGGLLFFGSGTQLSVL.

There are a few counts of this clonotype. The CDR3 region is CASSLARRDGYTF. In DNA form, the CDR3 reads TGTGCCAGCAGTTTAGCCAGGAGGGATGGCTACACCTTC. V usage is TRBV27 and J usage is TRBJ1-2; D not resolved. Trimming pared 2 bases from V and 6 bases from J, leaving 10 bases between. Germline V lookup: CDR1 MNHEY, CDR2 SMNVEV (reference sequence). This CDR3 has 13 residues.

The genes are TRBV12-3 or TRBV12-4 and TRBJ2-1, with D uncertain. The CDR3 totals 16 residues. Deletions cut 6 bases from V and 0 bases from J, with 15 bases between. The CDR3 region has the DNA TGTGCCAGCAGCAACGAATCCCTGAGCTCCTACAATGAGCAGTTCTTC. Encoded protein: CASSNESLSSYNEQFF.

This clonotype was recorded a few times. The V call is TRBV10-3, the J call TRBJ1-2; D remains unclear. Germline loops: CDR1 ENHRY, CDR2 SYGVKD. Trimming took off 0 bases at V and 8 bases at J, with 10 bases between the two ends. The CDR3 length is 13 residues. This chain's CDR3 is CAISESQTGGYTF. The DNA for the CDR3 is TGTGCCATCAGTGAGTCTCAGACGGGGGGCTACACCTTC.

This clonotype was seen only a few times. The chain recombines TRBV9 with TRBJ2-3; TRBD2 is a possible D gene (6 bases). V was cut by 3 bases and J by 0 bases, with 14 bases left in between. The CDR3 covers 16 residues. CDR1 is SGDLS and CDR2 is YYNGEE in the germline V gene. The CDR3 nucleotides are TGTGCCAGCAGCGCGCACGGGAGAGGAAGCACAGATACGCAGTATTTT. Translated, it gives CASSAHGRGSTDTQYF.

The sample holds many counts of this clonotype. V and J are TRBV4-2 and TRBJ2-3, with D maybe TRBD2 (6 bases). The germline CDR1 and CDR2 sequences are LGHNA and YNFKEQ. CDR3 length: 15 amino acids. V gave up 2 bases and J gave up 8 bases, with 17 bases separating them. The CDR3 DNA sequence: TGTGCCAGCAGCCAACCTACGACTAGTCGCAGTACGCAGTATTTT. It specifies CASSQPTTSRSTQYF.

In this sample, this clonotype turned up a few times. The chain has TRBV27 and TRBJ1-1, with a possible D match to TRBD1 (6 bases). CDR3 size: 17 residues. Germline CDR1 is MNHEY and CDR2 is SMNVEV (reference sequence). Trimming took off 3 bases at V and 4 bases at J, with 21 bases between the two ends. CDR3 nucleotides: TGTGCCAGCAGTTTCCCAGGGGTCAAGGAGGCGGGCACTGAAGCTTTCTTT. Protein: CASSFPGVKEAGTEAFF.

The CDR3 DNA follows: TGCAGTGCCGATCTAGCGGGAGATGGTGGCGACGAGCAGTACTTC. This gives the protein CSADLAGDGGDEQYF. The chain uses TRBV20-1 and TRBJ2-5; 10 nucleotides match TRBD2. With the DNA end fitting TRBJ2-7 better, the J assignment may be wrong. The germline V gene has CDR1 DFQATT and CDR2 SNEGSKA (reference sequence). This CDR3 is built from 15 residues.